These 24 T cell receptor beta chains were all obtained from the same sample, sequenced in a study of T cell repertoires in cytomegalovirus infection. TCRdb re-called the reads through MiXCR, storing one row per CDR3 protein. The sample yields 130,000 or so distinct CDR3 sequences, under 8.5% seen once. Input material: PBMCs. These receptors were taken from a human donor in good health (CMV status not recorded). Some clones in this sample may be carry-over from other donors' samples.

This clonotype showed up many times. The CDR3 bases are TGCGCCAGCAGCCCTGGCGAGCGGTCCTCCTACAATGAGCAGTTCTTC. As protein: CASSPGERSSYNEQFF. The rearrangement uses TRBV4-1 and TRBJ2-1; D might be TRBD2 (5 bases). Trimming took 4 bases from V and 0 from J, leaving 13 bases between them. The V gene's germline CDR1 is MGHRA and CDR2 YSYEKL. The CDR3 is made up of 16 amino acids.

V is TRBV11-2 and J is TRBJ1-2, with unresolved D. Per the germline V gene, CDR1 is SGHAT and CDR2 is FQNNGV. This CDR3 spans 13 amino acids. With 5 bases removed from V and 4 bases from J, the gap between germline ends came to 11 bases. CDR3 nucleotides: TGTGCCAGCAGCCCTGACGATTTCTATGGCTACACCTTC. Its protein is CASSPDDFYGYTF.

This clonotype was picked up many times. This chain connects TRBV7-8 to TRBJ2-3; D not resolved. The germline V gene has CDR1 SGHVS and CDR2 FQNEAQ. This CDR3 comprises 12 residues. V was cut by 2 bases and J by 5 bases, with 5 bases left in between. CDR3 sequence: CASSLIGDTQYF. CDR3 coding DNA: TGTGCCAGCAGCTTAATTGGAGATACGCAGTATTTT.

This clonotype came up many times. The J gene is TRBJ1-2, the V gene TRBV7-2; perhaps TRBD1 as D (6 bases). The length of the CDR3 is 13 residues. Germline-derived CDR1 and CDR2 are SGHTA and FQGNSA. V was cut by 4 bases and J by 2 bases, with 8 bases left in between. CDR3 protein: CASSYRENYGYTF. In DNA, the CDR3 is TGTGCCAGCAGCTACAGGGAAAACTATGGCTACACCTTC.

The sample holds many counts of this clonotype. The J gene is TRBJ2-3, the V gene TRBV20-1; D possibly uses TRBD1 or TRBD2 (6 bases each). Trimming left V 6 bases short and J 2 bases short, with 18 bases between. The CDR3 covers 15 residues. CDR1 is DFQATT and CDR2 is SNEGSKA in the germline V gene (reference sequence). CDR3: CSAEGGSGNTDTQYF. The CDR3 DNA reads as TGCAGTGCCGAGGGGGGTAGCGGAAACACAGATACGCAGTATTTT.

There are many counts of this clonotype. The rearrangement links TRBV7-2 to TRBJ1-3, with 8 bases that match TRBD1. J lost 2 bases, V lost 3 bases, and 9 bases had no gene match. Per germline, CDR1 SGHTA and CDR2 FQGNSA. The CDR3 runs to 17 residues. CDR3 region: CASSFRTGSSTGNTIYF. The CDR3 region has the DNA TGTGCCAGCAGCTTCCGGACAGGGAGTTCTACTGGAAACACCATATATTTT. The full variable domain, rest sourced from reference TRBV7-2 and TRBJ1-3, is GAGVSQSPSNKVTEKGKDVELRCDPISGHTALYWYRQSLGQGLEFLIYFQGNSAPDKSGLPSDRFSAERTGGSVSTLTIQRTQQEDSAVYLCASSFRTGSSTGNTIYFGEGSWLTVV.

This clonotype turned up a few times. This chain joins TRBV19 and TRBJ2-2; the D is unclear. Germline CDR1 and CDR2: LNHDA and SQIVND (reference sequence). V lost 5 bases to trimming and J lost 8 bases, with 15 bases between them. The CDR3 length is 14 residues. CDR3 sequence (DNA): TGTGCCAGTAGTCTGCGACGTCCGGCTGGGGAGCTGTTTTTT. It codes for CASSLRRPAGELFF.

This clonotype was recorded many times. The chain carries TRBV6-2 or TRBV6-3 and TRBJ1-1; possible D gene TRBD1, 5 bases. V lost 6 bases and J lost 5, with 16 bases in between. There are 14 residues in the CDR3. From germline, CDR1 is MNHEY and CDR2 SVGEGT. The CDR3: CASSSPGTPTEAFF. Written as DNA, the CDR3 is TGTGCCAGCAGCAGTCCCGGGACGCCTACTGAAGCTTTCTTT.

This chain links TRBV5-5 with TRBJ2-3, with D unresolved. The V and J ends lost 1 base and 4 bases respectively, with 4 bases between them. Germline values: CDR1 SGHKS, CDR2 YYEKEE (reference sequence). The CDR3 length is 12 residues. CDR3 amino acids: CASSLPPDTQYF. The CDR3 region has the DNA TGTGCCAGCAGCTTGCCGCCAGATACGCAGTATTTT.

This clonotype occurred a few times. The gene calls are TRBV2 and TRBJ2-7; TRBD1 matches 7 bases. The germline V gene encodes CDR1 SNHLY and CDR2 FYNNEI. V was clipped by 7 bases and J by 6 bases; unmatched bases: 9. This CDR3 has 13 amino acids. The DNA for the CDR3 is TGTGCCAGCACCCTGACAGGGTTTTTCGAGCAGTACTTC. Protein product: CASTLTGFFEQYF.

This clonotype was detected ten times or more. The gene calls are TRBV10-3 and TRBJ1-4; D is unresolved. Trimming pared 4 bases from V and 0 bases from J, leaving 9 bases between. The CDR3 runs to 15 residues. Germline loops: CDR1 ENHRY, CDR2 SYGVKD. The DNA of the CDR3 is TGTGCCATCAGTGCTAACAGTGCAACTAATGAAAAACTGTTTTTT. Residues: CAISANSATNEKLFF.

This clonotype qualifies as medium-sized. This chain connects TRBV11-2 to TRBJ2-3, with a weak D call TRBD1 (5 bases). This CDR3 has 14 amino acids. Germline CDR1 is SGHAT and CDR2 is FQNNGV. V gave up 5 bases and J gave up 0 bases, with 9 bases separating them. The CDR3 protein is CASSLRDSTDTQYF. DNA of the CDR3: TGTGCCAGCAGCCTCAGGGATAGCACAGATACGCAGTATTTT. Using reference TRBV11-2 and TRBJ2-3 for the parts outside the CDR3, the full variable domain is EAGVAQSPRYKIIEKRQSVAFWCNPISGHATLYWYQQILGQGPKLLIQFQNNGVVDDSQLPKDRFSAERLKGVDSTLKIQPAKLEDSAVYLCASSLRDSTDTQYFGPGTRLTVL.

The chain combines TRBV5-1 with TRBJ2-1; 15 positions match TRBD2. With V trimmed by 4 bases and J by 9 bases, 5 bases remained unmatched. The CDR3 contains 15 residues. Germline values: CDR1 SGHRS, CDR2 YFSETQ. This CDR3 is CASSAGTSGGPEQFF. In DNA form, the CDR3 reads TGCGCCAGCAGCGCCGGGACTAGCGGGGGGCCTGAGCAGTTCTTC.

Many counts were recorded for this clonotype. The CDR3 here is CAISAGRATEAFF. The CDR3 DNA is TGTGCCATCAGTGCAGGTCGTGCCACTGAAGCTTTCTTT. This rearrangement joins TRBV10-3 to TRBJ1-1, with D hard to call. The germline gives CDR1 ENHRY, CDR2 SYGVKD. V lost 4 bases to trimming and J lost 4 bases, with 10 bases between them. This CDR3 spans 13 amino acids.

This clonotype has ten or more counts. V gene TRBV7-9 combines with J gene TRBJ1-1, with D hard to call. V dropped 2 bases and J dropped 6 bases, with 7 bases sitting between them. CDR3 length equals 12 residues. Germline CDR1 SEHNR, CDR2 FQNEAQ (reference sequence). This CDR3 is CASSLSRAEAFF. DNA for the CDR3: TGTGCCAGCAGCTTATCAAGGGCTGAAGCTTTCTTT.

This CDR3 reads CASSQGAGAYNEQFF. CDR3 in DNA: TGTGCCAGCAGTCAAGGGGCCGGTGCCTACAATGAGCAGTTCTTC. The chain has TRBV2 and TRBJ2-1; D is perhaps TRBD1 (5 bases). The CDR3 sequence is 15 residues long. From germline, CDR1 is SNHLY and CDR2 FYNNEI. The V end lost 5 bases, the J end lost 2 bases, and 13 bases lay between the germline ends.

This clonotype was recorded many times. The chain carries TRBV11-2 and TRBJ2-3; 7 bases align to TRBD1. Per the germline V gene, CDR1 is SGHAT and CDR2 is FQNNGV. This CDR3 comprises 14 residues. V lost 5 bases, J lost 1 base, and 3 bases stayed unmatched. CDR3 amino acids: CASSLGQRTDTQYF. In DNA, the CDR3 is TGTGCCAGCAGCCTGGGACAGCGCACAGATACGCAGTATTTT.

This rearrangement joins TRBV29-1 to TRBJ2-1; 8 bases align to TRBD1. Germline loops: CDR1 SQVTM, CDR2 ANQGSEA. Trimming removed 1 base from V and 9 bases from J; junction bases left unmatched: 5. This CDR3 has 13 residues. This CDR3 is CSVEGRGLTEQFF. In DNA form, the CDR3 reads TGCAGCGTTGAAGGCAGGGGGCTCACTGAGCAGTTCTTC.

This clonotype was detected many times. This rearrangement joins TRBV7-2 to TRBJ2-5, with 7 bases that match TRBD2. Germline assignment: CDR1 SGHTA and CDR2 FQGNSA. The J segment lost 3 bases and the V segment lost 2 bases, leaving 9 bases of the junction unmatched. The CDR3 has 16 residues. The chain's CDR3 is CASSLFWRGRKETQYF. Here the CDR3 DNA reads TGTGCCAGCAGCTTATTCTGGCGGGGGAGGAAAGAGACCCAGTACTTC.

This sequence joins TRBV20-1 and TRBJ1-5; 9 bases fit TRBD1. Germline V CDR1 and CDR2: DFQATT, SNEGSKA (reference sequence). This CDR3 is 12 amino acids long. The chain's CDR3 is CRTGGCNQPQHF. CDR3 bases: TGCAGGACAGGGGGTTGTAATCAGCCCCAGCATTTT.

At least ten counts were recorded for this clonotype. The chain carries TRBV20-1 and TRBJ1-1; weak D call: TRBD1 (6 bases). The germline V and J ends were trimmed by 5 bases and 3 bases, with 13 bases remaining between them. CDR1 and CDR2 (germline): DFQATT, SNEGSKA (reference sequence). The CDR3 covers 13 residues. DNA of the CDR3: TGCAGTGCTCCCGGGGGCCTTTACACTGAAGCTTTCTTT. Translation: CSAPGGLYTEAFF.

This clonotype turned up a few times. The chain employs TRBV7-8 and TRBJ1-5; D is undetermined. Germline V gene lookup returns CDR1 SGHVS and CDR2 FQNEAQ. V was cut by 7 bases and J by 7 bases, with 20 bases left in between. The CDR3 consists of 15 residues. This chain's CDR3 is CASTAEDALGQPQHF. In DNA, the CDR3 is TGTGCCAGCACCGCGGAGGACGCACTGGGCCAGCCCCAGCATTTT.

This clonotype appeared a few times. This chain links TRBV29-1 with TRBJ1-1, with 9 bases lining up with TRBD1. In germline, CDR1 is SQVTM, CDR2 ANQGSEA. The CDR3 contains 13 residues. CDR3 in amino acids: CRTSTGGGTEAFF. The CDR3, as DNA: TGCAGAACCTCGACAGGGGGAGGGACTGAAGCTTTCTTT.

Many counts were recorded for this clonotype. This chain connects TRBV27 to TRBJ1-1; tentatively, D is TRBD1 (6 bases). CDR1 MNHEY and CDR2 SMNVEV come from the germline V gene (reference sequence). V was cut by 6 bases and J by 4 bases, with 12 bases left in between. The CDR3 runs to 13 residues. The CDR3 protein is CASRRDIITEAFF. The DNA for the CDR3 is TGTGCCAGCAGGAGGGACATTATCACTGAAGCTTTCTTT.